This entry lists 23 T cell receptor beta chains sequenced from one sample in a study of technical replicates of blood from a handful of donors. Profiling relied on immunoSEQ multiplex PCR, and the TCRdb table lists in-frame clones only, not all of them. The sample consists of 65,000 to 80,000 clones, about 92% of them appearing once. Sequencing was performed on T cells isolated from PBMCs. These receptors were obtained from a human donor in good health.

The chain recombines TRBV18 with TRBJ2-3; D possibly corresponds to TRBD1 (6 bases). CDR1 KGHSH and CDR2 LQKENI come from the germline V gene. V shed 5 bases and J shed 4 bases, with 13 bases lying between them. This CDR3 has 14 amino acids. The CDR3 here is CASSGTRGSDTQYF. The CDR3 region has the DNA TGTGCCAGCTCAGGGACCAGGGGCTCAGATACGCAGTATTTT.

This chain connects TRBV10-3 to TRBJ2-1; TRBD2 aligns across 11 bases. The CDR3 is 13 residues long. CDR1 is ENHRY and CDR2 is SYGVKD in the germline V gene. J gave up 13 bases and V 5 bases, and 7 bases lay outside the gene matches. This CDR3 reads CAISSLLAGEQFF. DNA of the CDR3: TGTGCCATCAGTAGTCTACTAGCGGGAGAACAGTTCTTC.

The genes are TRBV29-1 and TRBJ2-1, with 8 bases lining up with TRBD2. The length of the CDR3 is 15 residues. J lost 7 bases, V lost 6 bases, and 14 bases had no gene match. Germline CDR1 is SQVTM and CDR2 is ANQGSEA. The CDR3 region is CSVSTSGASINEQFF. Written as DNA, the CDR3 is TGCAGCGTCAGTACTAGCGGAGCCTCTATTAATGAGCAGTTCTTC.

The V and J genes are TRBV7-2 and TRBJ1-2; maybe TRBD1 (6 bases). Trimming removed 1 base at V and 6 bases at J, with 15 bases between. This CDR3 spans 15 amino acids. CDR1 is SGHTA and CDR2 is FQGNSA in the germline V gene. The CDR3 sequence: CASSLVTGSANGYTF. The CDR3 coding sequence is TGTGCCAGCAGCTTAGTTACAGGGAGCGCGAATGGCTACACCTTC.

This clone occurred once. The V call is TRBV5-6, the J call TRBJ2-5; no firm D call. The CDR3 has 13 residues. V was shortened by 2 bases and J by 1 base, with 6 bases between the two germline ends. Germline V gene lookup returns CDR1 SGHDT and CDR2 YYEEEE. The CDR3 DNA is TGTGCCAGCAGCTTTGGCCTCCAAGAGACCCAGTACTTC. It translates to CASSFGLQETQYF.

Concerning this clone: The sample has other DNA sequences that encode this CDR3 too. The rearrangement uses TRBV29-1 and TRBJ2-1; 11 nucleotides align to TRBD2. The V gene's germline CDR1 is SQVTM and CDR2 ANQGSEA. The CDR3 is 13 amino acids. V lost 6 bases to trimming and J lost 5 bases; unmatched junction nucleotides: 3. For the CDR3, the DNA is TGCAGCGTGGGGACTAGCGGAAACAATGAGCAGTTCTTC. Its translation: CSVGTSGNNEQFF.

The rearrangement joins TRBV2 to TRBJ2-7, with a weak D call TRBD2 (6 bases). Germline V gene lookup returns CDR1 SNHLY and CDR2 FYNNEI. The CDR3 covers 14 residues. Trimming took 6 bases from V and 6 from J, leaving 18 bases between them. CDR3 sequence (DNA): TGTGCCAGCAGGCCGGGACTCCAAGTCAGCGAGCAGTACTTC. Its protein product is CASRPGLQVSEQYF.

The rearrangement links TRBV7-9 to TRBJ2-4; no reliable D call. The ends were cut back, 3 bases at V and 14 bases at J, with 17 bases in the middle. The CDR3 runs 13 residues. Germline V lookup: CDR1 SEHNR, CDR2 FQNEAQ (reference sequence). The DNA of the CDR3 is TGTGCCAGCAGCTTTGATATGAAGTGGCCCAAGTACTTC. Its translation is CASSFDMKWPKYF.

V gene TRBV6-1 combines with J gene TRBJ2-3; tentative D call: TRBD2 (8 bases). The CDR3 sequence is 17 residues long. Per the germline V gene, CDR1 is MNHNS and CDR2 is SASEGT. V lost 3 bases, J lost 4 bases, and 20 bases lay in between. The CDR3 DNA reads as TGTGCCAGCAGTGATCCGGGAGGGGGCGATTGGGCAGATACGCAGTATTTT. Translation: CASSDPGGGDWADTQYF.

This clone was seen once. The rearrangement joins TRBV28 to TRBJ2-7; D gene uncertain. V lost 3 bases and J lost 3, with 9 bases in between. Germline V gene data show CDR1 as MDHEN and CDR2 as SYDVKM. This CDR3 is built from 13 residues. The CDR3 nucleotides read TGTGCCAGCAGTTTGGGCTCAGTCTACGAGCAGTACTTC. This gives the protein CASSLGSVYEQYF.

This rearrangement joins TRBV5-1 to TRBJ2-5; D not certain. The germline V and J ends were trimmed by 0 bases and 6 bases, with 9 bases remaining between them. From germline, CDR1 is SGHRS and CDR2 YFSETQ. CDR3 size: 13 residues. The CDR3 sequence is CASSLGYEQTQYF. CDR3 nucleotides: TGCGCCAGCAGCTTGGGGTATGAGCAGACCCAGTACTTC.

The chain carries TRBV5-1 and TRBJ1-1; D might be TRBD1 (5 bases). V gave up 0 bases and J gave up 6 bases, with 12 bases separating them. CDR1 is SGHRS, CDR2 YFSETQ, per germline. This CDR3 is built from 14 residues. The CDR3 loop is CASSLARQFSEAFF. The CDR3 coding sequence is TGCGCCAGCAGCTTGGCCCGACAGTTCTCTGAAGCTTTCTTT. The variable domain in full, completed from reference TRBV5-1 and TRBJ1-1, reads KAGVTQTPRYLIKTRGQQVTLSCSPISGHRSVSWYQQTPGQGLQFLFEYFSETQRNKGNFPGRFSGRQFSNSRSEMNVSTLELGDSALYLCASSLARQFSEAFFGQGTRLTVV.

V and J are TRBV14 and TRBJ2-7; 9 nucleotides agree with TRBD2. Germline CDR1 is SGHDN and CDR2 is FVKESK. This CDR3 contains 14 residues. V lost 4 bases to trimming and J lost 2 bases; unmatched junction nucleotides: 3. In DNA form, the CDR3 reads TGTGCCAGCAGCCTGGGACTAGCCGCCTACGAGCAGTACTTC. Its translation is CASSLGLAAYEQYF.

The V gene is TRBV14, the J gene TRBJ2-7, with TRBD1 as a possible D gene (5 bases). Per germline, CDR1 SGHDN and CDR2 FVKESK. V dropped 0 bases and J dropped 0 bases, with 12 bases sitting between them. The CDR3 is 16 residues long. The CDR3 loop is CASSQEFRGFSYEQYF. The CDR3 nucleotides read TGTGCCAGCAGCCAAGAATTTAGGGGTTTCTCCTACGAGCAGTACTTC.

The J gene is TRBJ1-2, the V gene TRBV6-7; no clear D gene. TRBV6-7 is designated an ORF whose function remains uncertain. This CDR3 spans 13 amino acids. V was clipped by 7 bases and J by 7 bases, with 16 bases between them. Here the CDR3 reads CASTSREGSGYTF. The CDR3 bases are TGTGCCAGCACTTCACGGGAAGGGTCTGGCTACACCTTC.

The chain links TRBV27 to TRBJ1-5; D remains ambiguous. The V gene lost 0 bases and the J gene lost 7 bases, with 7 bases spanning the gap. Germline lookup yields CDR1 MNHEY and CDR2 SMNVEV (reference sequence). The CDR3 covers 13 residues. CDR3 protein: CASSLSVEQPQHF. CDR3 in DNA: TGTGCCAGCAGTTTATCAGTAGAGCAGCCCCAGCATTTT.

This clone was observed a single time. The chain joins TRBV7-9 to TRBJ2-2, with D unresolved. V lost 2 bases to trimming and J lost 5 bases, with 9 bases between them. Germline CDR1 is SEHNR and CDR2 is FQNEAQ (reference sequence). This CDR3 has 14 residues. The CDR3 nucleotides are TGTGCCAGCAGCTTATTCCAGTCGACCGGGGAGCTGTTTTTT. The encoded protein is CASSLFQSTGELFF. The whole variable domain, filled in from reference TRBV7-9 and TRBJ2-2, reads DTGVSQNPRHKITKRGQNVTFRCDPISEHNRLYWYRQTLGQGPEFLTYFQNEAQLEKSRLLSDRFSAERPKGSFSTLEIQRTEQGDSAMYLCASSLFQSTGELFFGEGSRLTVL.

V gene TRBV6-6 combines with J gene TRBJ2-5; the match to TRBD2 covers 11 bases. Looked up from germline, CDR1 is MNHNY and CDR2 is SVGAGI (reference sequence). V gave up 5 bases and J gave up 4 bases; unmatched junction bases: 9. The CDR3 consists of 16 residues. The CDR3 DNA reads TGTGCCAGCAGTAAACGGGGGACTAGCGGTTCAGAGACCCAGTACTTC. This gives the protein CASSKRGTSGSETQYF.

The chain has TRBV4-1 and TRBJ2-5, with 7 bases aligning to TRBD2. Trimming at V came to 3 bases and at J to 3 bases, leaving 1 base not matched to a gene. Germline V gene data show CDR1 as MGHRA and CDR2 as YSYEKL. The CDR3 spans 13 residues. The CDR3 DNA sequence: TGCGCCAGCAGCCAGGGGGGGGAAGAGACCCAGTACTTC. Its protein is CASSQGGEETQYF.

The CDR3 nucleotides are TGTGCCATCAGTGAGCCTAGCGGACGACTTGGGCAGTTCTTC. This codes for CAISEPSGRLGQFF. This chain links TRBV10-3 with TRBJ2-1; 7 bases are a match to TRBD2. This CDR3 has 14 amino acids. The junction had 10 bases not matched to a gene; V was cut back by 2 bases and J by 12 bases. Germline lookup yields CDR1 ENHRY and CDR2 SYGVKD.

V and J are TRBV15 and TRBJ2-7; TRBD2 matches 8 bases. This CDR3 has 16 residues. V lost 1 base and J lost 0; bases outside the gene matches: 5. The V gene's germline CDR1 is LNHNV and CDR2 YYDKDF (reference sequence). The CDR3 is CATSRGSGTSSYEQYF. The CDR3, as DNA: TGTGCCACCAGCAGAGGTAGCGGGACTAGCTCCTACGAGCAGTACTTC.

J is TRBJ1-5 and V is TRBV2; no clear D gene. CDR3 length: 14 residues. Germline-derived CDR1 and CDR2 are SNHLY and FYNNEI. V lost 7 bases, J lost 1 base, and 11 bases lay in between. Written as DNA, the CDR3 is TGTGCCAGCAACGGGGTAGGAAGCAATCAGCCCCAGCATTTT. The encoded protein is CASNGVGSNQPQHF.

V and J are TRBV7-2 and TRBJ2-2; TRBD1 matches 9 bases. There are 14 residues in the CDR3. The V and J ends lost 5 bases and 6 bases, in that order; junction bases with no gene match: 4. CDR1 and CDR2 from the germline V gene are SGHTA and FQGNSA. CDR3 nucleotides: TGTGCCAGCAGCCCGGGACAGGGAGCCGGGGAGCTGTTTTTT. This gives the protein CASSPGQGAGELFF.